A single sample is the source of the 4 T cell receptor beta chains below, sequenced in a study of blood T cell repertoires in COVID-19. Assay: immunoSEQ multiplex PCR; the TCRdb copy retains only in-frame clones and omits some. The sample lists 75,000 to 95,000 clones, approximately 78% occurring once. Sequenced input: peripheral blood. Source of these receptors: a human donor in a cohort sampled during active COVID-19.

The J gene is TRBJ2-4, the V gene TRBV4-2; perhaps TRBD1 as D (5 bases). The V and J ends lost 0 bases and 0 bases respectively, with 12 bases between them. The CDR3 length is 17 residues. Looked up from germline, CDR1 is LGHNA and CDR2 is YNFKEQ. The CDR3 is CASSQDQGTIAKNIQYF. The CDR3, as DNA: TGTGCCAGCAGCCAAGACCAGGGAACTATAGCCAAAAACATTCAGTACTTC.

This clone was counted once. The chain joins TRBV6-5 to TRBJ2-7; D might be TRBD2 (7 bases). Germline CDR1 MNHEY, CDR2 SVGAGI. The CDR3 runs to 15 residues. Trimming shortened V by 6 bases and J by 2 bases, and 17 bases separated the two germline ends. The CDR3 loop reads CASSAQRGGAYEQYF. The CDR3 bases are TGTGCCAGCAGCGCGCAGAGGGGGGGGGCCTACGAGCAGTACTTC.

This chain joins TRBV9 and TRBJ2-3; D possibly corresponds to TRBD2 (5 bases). V was trimmed by 4 bases and J by 5 bases, leaving 11 bases between them. There are 13 residues in the CDR3. In germline, CDR1 is SGDLS, CDR2 YYNGEE. The CDR3 is CASSFRTGDTQYF. Here the CDR3 DNA reads TGTGCCAGCAGCTTTAGGACTGGAGATACGCAGTATTTT.

The gene calls are TRBV2 and TRBJ2-7; 7 bases agree with TRBD1. Trimming at V came to 6 bases and at J to 3 bases, leaving 5 bases not matched to a gene. Germline CDR1 is SNHLY and CDR2 is FYNNEI. The CDR3 runs to 13 residues. The CDR3 DNA is TGTGCCAGCAGGGGGACAGTGGTCTACGAGCAGTACTTC. Protein product: CASRGTVVYEQYF. The full variable domain, its missing parts supplied by reference TRBV2 and TRBJ2-7, is EPEVTQTPSHQVTQMGQEVILRCVPISNHLYFYWYRQILGQKVEFLVSFYNNEISEKSEIFDDQFSVERPDGSNFTLKIRSTKLEDSAMYFCASRGTVVYEQYFGPGTRLTVT.